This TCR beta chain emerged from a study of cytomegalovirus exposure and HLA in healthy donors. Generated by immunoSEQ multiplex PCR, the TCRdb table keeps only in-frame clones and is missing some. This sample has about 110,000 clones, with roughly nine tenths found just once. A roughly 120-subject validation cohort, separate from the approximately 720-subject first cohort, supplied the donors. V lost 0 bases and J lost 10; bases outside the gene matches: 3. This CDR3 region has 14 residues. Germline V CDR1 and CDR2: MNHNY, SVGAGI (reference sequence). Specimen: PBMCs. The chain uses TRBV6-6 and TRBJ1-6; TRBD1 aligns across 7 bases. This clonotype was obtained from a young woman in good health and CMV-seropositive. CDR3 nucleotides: TGTGCCAGCAGTTACTCGCCAGGGGGGTCACCCCTCCACTTT. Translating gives CASSYSPGGSPLHF.